A selection of T cell receptor beta chains follows, all from one sample in a study of blood T cell repertoires in COVID-19. Data came from immunoSEQ multiplex PCR; TCRdb stores just in-frame clones and leaves some out. The table has roughly 86,000 clones, approximately 82% seen once; the top ten hold just over 20%. Input material: peripheral blood. Source of these receptors: a human donor in a cohort sampled during active COVID-19. Each CDR3 is given with its conserved first and last residue. The D gene is left open where the match is weak. Only some rows state a clone size, as once, few, many or a class for expanded clones.

J: TRBJ2-7; V: TRBV3-1/TRBV3-2; size: once; D: TRBD2; DNA: TGTGCCAGCAGCCAAGCCCAGCGGGGATCCTACGAGCAGTACTTC; CDR3: CASSQAQRGSYEQYF
J: TRBJ2-2; V: TRBV27; size: -; D: -; DNA: TGTGCCAGCAAGTTATCCAGATCCACCGGGGAGCTGTTTTTT; CDR3: CASKLSRSTGELFF
J: TRBJ1-1; V: TRBV19; size: -; D: -; DNA: TGTGCCAGTAGTATGAAAGGGGACACTGAAGCTTTCTTT; CDR3: CASSMKGDTEAFF
J: TRBJ1-2; V: TRBV19; size: -; D: -; DNA: TGTGCCAGTAGTATAGGGGTGGGGCATCCCCCGAGCTACACCTTC; CDR3: CASSIGVGHPPSYTF
J: TRBJ1-2; V: TRBV24-1; size: -; D: -; DNA: TGTGCCACCTCGTTTAGGGGCAGCTATGGCTACACCTTC; CDR3: CATSFRGSYGYTF
J: TRBJ2-2; V: TRBV2; size: -; D: TRBD2; DNA: TGTGCCAGCAGTGAGTCGGGGGGGCTGTTCACCGGGGAGCTGTTTTTT; CDR3: CASSESGGLFTGELFF
J: TRBJ2-5; V: TRBV29-1; size: -; D: -; DNA: TGCAGCGTTGAAGATGTTCCCTCTAACCACTTC; CDR3: CSVEDVPSNHF
J: TRBJ2-1; V: TRBV18; size: -; D: TRBD1; DNA: TGTGCCAGCTCACCCTCGGACAGGGCAGGGTCCTACAATGAGCAGTTCTTC; CDR3: CASSPSDRAGSYNEQFF
J: TRBJ2-2; V: TRBV24-1; size: -; D: -; DNA: TGTGCCACCAGTGACCCTAAACAGGGTCGCACCGGGGAGCTGTTTTTT; CDR3: CATSDPKQGRTGELFF
J: TRBJ1-1; V: TRBV28; size: -; D: -; DNA: TGTGCCAGCAGTTTACCCTCGTACACTGAAGCTTTCTTT; CDR3: CASSLPSYTEAFF
J: TRBJ1-1; V: TRBV28; size: -; D: TRBD1; DNA: TGTGCCAGCAGTACTGAGGGGGCCATGAACACTGAAGCTTTCTTT; CDR3: CASSTEGAMNTEAFF
J: TRBJ2-1; V: TRBV2; size: -; D: TRBD1; DNA: TGTGCCAGCACGGGACAGGGCAAAAATGAGCAGTTCTTC; CDR3: CASTGQGKNEQFF
J: TRBJ2-4; V: TRBV6-2/TRBV6-3; size: -; D: TRBD1; DNA: TGTGCCAGCAGCCGGACAGGGAGGAAAAACATTCAGTACTTC; CDR3: CASSRTGRKNIQYF
J: TRBJ2-1; V: TRBV24-1; size: -; D: TRBD2; DNA: TGTGCCACCAGTGATTTGACGACTAGCGGGCCCGGGGACAATGAGCAGTTCTTC; CDR3: CATSDLTTSGPGDNEQFF
J: TRBJ1-6; V: TRBV18; size: -; D: TRBD1; DNA: TGTGCCAGCTCACAACAGGGACAGGGAGGTTCACCCCTCCACTTT; CDR3: CASSQQGQGGSPLHF
J: TRBJ2-1; V: TRBV7-9; size: -; D: -; DNA: TGTGCCGGCCTCCTTGGGGGGGCGGGCAATGAGCAGTTCTTC; CDR3: CAGLLGGAGNEQFF
J: TRBJ2-7; V: TRBV2; size: -; D: TRBD1; DNA: TGTGCCAGCAGCAGGGACAGGGGGGTTGACTACGAGCAGTACTTC; CDR3: CASSRDRGVDYEQYF
J: TRBJ1-5; V: TRBV7-2; size: few; D: -; DNA: TGTGCCAGCAGCTCGGACGGGGGAGGCAATCAGCCCCAGCATTTT; CDR3: CASSSDGGGNQPQHF
J: TRBJ2-2; V: TRBV6-6; size: -; D: -; DNA: TGTGCCAGCACCGGAGGGGCTGAGATCGGGGAGCTGTTTTTT; CDR3: CASTGGAEIGELFF
J: TRBJ2-3; V: TRBV7-9; size: -; D: -; DNA: TGTGCCAGCAGCTTAGTGGCGAGGTACACAGATACGCAGTATTTT; CDR3: CASSLVARYTDTQYF
J: TRBJ2-2; V: TRBV18; size: -; D: TRBD2; DNA: TGTGCCAGCTCACGGACACTAGGAGCGGGGGGAGAAAACACCGGGGAGCTGTTTTTT; CDR3: CASSRTLGAGGENTGELFF
J: TRBJ2-1; V: TRBV4-2; size: -; D: -; DNA: TGTGCCAGCAGCCAAGGGGGGAGGAGGAATGAGCAGTTCTTC; CDR3: CASSQGGRRNEQFF
J: TRBJ2-5; V: TRBV28; size: -; D: TRBD1; DNA: TGTGCCAGCAGCCTTAACAGGGGGCGAGAGACCCAGTACTTC; CDR3: CASSLNRGRETQYF
J: TRBJ1-6; V: TRBV5-5; size: -; D: -; DNA: TGTGCCAGCTCGGACTCTAGCTCCTATAATTCACCCCTCCACTTT; CDR3: CASSDSSSYNSPLHF
J: TRBJ1-4; V: TRBV5-1; size: -; D: TRBD1; DNA: TGCGCCAGCAGCTTGGAGGGACAGGGGAATGAAAAACTGTTTTTT; CDR3: CASSLEGQGNEKLFF
J: TRBJ1-1; V: TRBV4-2; size: -; D: TRBD1; DNA: TGTGCCAGCAACAAGGGACAGGGGGCGAGAAGCACTGAAGCTTTCTTT; CDR3: CASNKGQGARSTEAFF
J: TRBJ1-4; V: TRBV6-5; size: -; D: TRBD1; DNA: TGTGCCAGCAGGGACAGGACTGAAAAACTGTTTTTT; CDR3: CASRDRTEKLFF